Presented here are 28 T cell receptor beta chains from one specimen sequenced in a study of T cell responses to AZD1222 COVID-19 vaccine (dated by TCRdb to about 2021). Reading the label with the study, this specimen's time point is: baseline before first vaccination. Library prep was done by the immunoSEQ multiplex PCR assay. TCRdb provides this immuneACCESS table in a form limited to in-frame rearrangements. Some clones are lacking; in checked studies, under half of them reflect an unresolved V gene, and why the rest are absent is not known. Within this sample are about 85,000 clones, with 70% to 90% of them counted one time only. The ten largest clones add up to approximately 8% of the sample. The sequencing here drew on peripheral blood, taken on day 0 of AZD1222 vaccination. These receptors were obtained from an adult in good health.

This clone was detected only once. V is TRBV28 and J is TRBJ2-7; D is unresolved. This CDR3 is built from 16 residues. The V end was cut by 5 bases, the J end by 3 bases, with 20 bases between. The germline V gene has CDR1 MDHEN and CDR2 SYDVKM. The CDR3: CASSPYRVSAIYEQYF. Written as DNA, the CDR3 is TGTGCCAGCAGTCCCTATCGGGTATCGGCCATCTACGAGCAGTACTTC.

This chain uses TRBV7-9 with TRBJ1-2, with 8 bases identical to TRBD1. Germline-derived CDR1 and CDR2 are SEHNR and FQNEAQ (reference sequence). The CDR3 consists of 13 residues. Germline trimming cut 5 bases from V and 3 bases from J; bases unmatched to any gene: 2. This CDR3 reads CASSDRGYYGYTF. In nucleotides, the CDR3 is TGTGCCAGCAGCGACAGGGGTTACTATGGCTACACCTTC.

The V gene is TRBV10-3, the J gene TRBJ1-5; TRBD1 is a possible D gene (6 bases). CDR1 and CDR2 (germline): ENHRY, SYGVKD. The length of the CDR3 is 15 residues. Between the trimmed V and J ends, which lost 4 bases and 0 bases, there was a span of 10 bases. The CDR3 loop reads CAISATGNSNQPQHF. In DNA, the CDR3 is TGTGCCATCAGTGCAACAGGGAATAGCAATCAGCCCCAGCATTTT.

This chain uses TRBV12-5 with TRBJ1-5, with 9 bases that match TRBD1. This CDR3 has 15 amino acids. J lost 4 bases, V lost 0 bases, and 1 base had no gene match. Germline V gene lookup returns CDR1 LGHNT and CDR2 FRNRAP. The CDR3 region has the DNA TGTGCTAGTGGTTTGGTTGACAGGGGGAATCAGCCCCAGCATTTT. Protein: CASGLVDRGNQPQHF.

The chain combines TRBV4-3 with TRBJ2-3; 10 nucleotides match TRBD2. V lost 0 bases and J lost 0; bases outside the gene matches: 9. This CDR3 region has 19 residues. CDR1 LGHNA and CDR2 YSLEER come from the germline V gene. CDR3 coding DNA: TGCGCCAGCAGCCAAGACCACCCACTAGCGGGACGGAGCACAGATACGCAGTATTTT. Translating gives CASSQDHPLAGRSTDTQYF.

This chain uses TRBV6-5 with TRBJ2-5; 8 bases agree with TRBD1. V trimming: 10 bases; J trimming: 5 bases; junction bases outside the gene matches: 9. Germline V CDR1 and CDR2: MNHEY, SVGAGI. This CDR3 has 13 residues. CDR3 bases: TGTGCCATCCTCGGACAGGGTGGGGAGACCCAGTACTTC. This translates into CAILGQGGETQYF.

This clone is a singleton in its sample. The chain has TRBV4-3 and TRBJ1-4, with 10 bases identical to TRBD1. Germline CDR1 LGHNA, CDR2 YSLEER. CDR3 length equals 16 residues. J gave up 10 bases and V 0 bases, and 8 bases lay outside the gene matches. The CDR3: CASSQDWTGGEGKLFF. CDR3 DNA sequence: TGCGCCAGCAGCCAAGACTGGACAGGGGGGGAAGGAAAACTGTTTTTT.

This sequence joins TRBV7-8 and TRBJ1-6, with 7 bases lining up with TRBD1. Germline V gene data show CDR1 as SGHVS and CDR2 as FQNEAQ. This CDR3 has 17 residues. V was clipped by 4 bases and J by 0 bases; unmatched bases: 6. The CDR3: CASSSQTGSSYNSPLHF. The CDR3 coding sequence is TGTGCCAGCAGCTCCCAGACAGGGAGCTCCTATAATTCACCCCTCCACTTT.

The V gene is TRBV6-2 or TRBV6-3, the J gene TRBJ2-6, with D perhaps being TRBD1 or TRBD2 (5 bases each). Per germline, CDR1 MNHEY and CDR2 SVGEGT. This CDR3 contains 17 residues. V was shortened by 2 bases and J by 0 bases, with 11 bases between the two germline ends. The CDR3 DNA reads TGTGCCAGCAGTTACGGGGGTCCTTACTCTGGGGCCAACGTCCTGACTTTC. It translates to CASSYGGPYSGANVLTF.

CDR3: CASQSPGLGQYF. Written as DNA, the CDR3 is TGTGCCAGCCAGTCCCCGGGACTAGGCCAGTACTTC. The V gene is TRBV6-5, the J gene TRBJ2-4; 8 positions agree with TRBD2. Germline V lookup: CDR1 MNHEY, CDR2 SVGAGI. J was trimmed by 13 bases and V by 8 bases; bases with no gene match: 10. CDR3 size: 12 residues.

The chain couples TRBV12-3 or TRBV12-4 to TRBJ1-1, with D hard to call. The CDR3 runs 12 residues. The V end was cut by 7 bases, the J end by 7 bases, with 13 bases between. CDR3 protein: CASTQTDFEAFF. In DNA form, the CDR3 reads TGTGCCAGCACCCAAACGGACTTTGAAGCTTTCTTT.

The DNA of the CDR3 is TGTGCCAGCATACCGGGCCTTTCCTACGAGCAGTACTTC. Residues: CASIPGLSYEQYF. This rearrangement joins TRBV3-1 (or the pseudogene TRBV3-2) to TRBJ2-7, with D unresolved. This CDR3 has 13 residues. Deletions cut 7 bases from V and 1 base from J, with 11 bases between. Germline V lookup: CDR1 LGHDT, CDR2 YNNKEL (reference sequence).

The chain recombines TRBV11-2 with TRBJ1-2, with a possible D match to TRBD1 (6 bases). V was pared by 5 bases and J by 8 bases, with 21 bases between. The CDR3 has 15 residues. The germline CDR1 and CDR2 sequences are SGHAT and FQNNGV. CDR3 amino acids: CASSPGGGQKGGYTF. The DNA for the CDR3 is TGTGCCAGCAGCCCTGGTGGGGGCCAGAAGGGGGGCTACACCTTC.

The rearrangement uses TRBV19 and TRBJ1-5, with D hard to call. Germline CDR1 LNHDA, CDR2 SQIVND (reference sequence). The V end was cut by 1 base, the J end by 3 bases, with 10 bases between. The CDR3 sequence is 15 residues long. This CDR3 reads CASSIVSGANQPQHF. The DNA of the CDR3 is TGTGCCAGTAGTATAGTTAGCGGAGCCAATCAGCCCCAGCATTTT. The full variable domain, completed using reference TRBV19 and TRBJ1-5, is DGGITQSPKYLFRKEGQNVTLSCEQNLNHDAMYWYRQDPGQGLRLIYYSQIVNDFQKGDIAEGYSVSREKKESFPLTVTSAQKNPTAFYLCASSIVSGANQPQHFGDGTRLSIL.

V usage is TRBV7-2 and J usage is TRBJ2-1; no firm D call. Looked up from germline, CDR1 is SGHTA and CDR2 is FQGNSA. With 1 base removed from V and 3 bases from J, the gap between germline ends came to 10 bases. This CDR3 comprises 15 residues. For the CDR3, the DNA is TGTGCCAGCAGCTTAGAGGCACTCTACTACAATGAGCAGTTCTTC. The encoded protein is CASSLEALYYNEQFF.

This clone was observed a few times. J is TRBJ2-7 and V is TRBV14; TRBD2 matches 14 bases. Germline V lookup: CDR1 SGHDN, CDR2 FVKESK. The V segment lost 3 bases and the J segment 7 bases; nucleotides outside the gene matches: 5. There are 15 residues in the CDR3. CDR3 coding DNA: TGTGCCAGCAGCCAGGGACTAGCGGGAGTATGGGAGCAGTACTTC. It is translated as CASSQGLAGVWEQYF.

The rearrangement uses TRBV18 and TRBJ2-7; D not certain. This CDR3 has 13 residues. Germline CDR1 is KGHSH and CDR2 is LQKENI. Trimming stripped 8 bases from V and 2 bases from J, with 13 bases between. The CDR3 nucleotides read TGTGCCAGCACTCTAGGCGTAACCTACGAGCAGTACTTC. Its protein product is CASTLGVTYEQYF.

V is TRBV6-2 or TRBV6-3 and J is TRBJ2-1, with TRBD2 matching over 9 bases. V shed 4 bases, J shed 3 bases, and the junction held 7 bases outside the gene matches. This CDR3 is 16 amino acids long. Germline loops: CDR1 MNHEY, CDR2 SVGEGT. The CDR3 is CASSSGGAGGYNEQFF. CDR3 DNA sequence: TGTGCCAGCAGTTCGGGAGGAGCGGGAGGCTACAATGAGCAGTTCTTC.

This clone was counted between two and nine times. The CDR3 sequence is CATSRDRGAVEQFF. The DNA of the CDR3 is TGTGCCACCAGCAGAGATCGAGGGGCGGTTGAGCAGTTCTTC. The chain employs TRBV15 and TRBJ2-1; tentatively, D is TRBD1 or TRBD2 (5 bases each). In germline, CDR1 is LNHNV, CDR2 YYDKDF (reference sequence). V was clipped by 0 bases and J by 9 bases, with 12 bases between them. The CDR3 runs 14 residues. Full variable domain (rest looked up from reference TRBV15 and TRBJ2-1): DAMVIQNPRYQVTQFGKPVTLSCSQTLNHNVMYWYQQKSSQAPKLLFHYYDKDFNNEADTPDNFQSRRPNTSFCFLDIRSPGLGDTAMYLCATSRDRGAVEQFFGPGTRLTVL.

The V gene is TRBV5-1, the J gene TRBJ2-3; D is undetermined. Germline loops: CDR1 SGHRS, CDR2 YFSETQ. This CDR3 spans 15 amino acids. V dropped 1 base and J dropped 0 bases, with 9 bases sitting between them. CDR3 residues: CASSLTSTSTDTQYF. CDR3 nucleotide sequence: TGCGCCAGCAGCTTGACCAGTACTAGCACAGATACGCAGTATTTT.

The V and J genes are TRBV6-2 or TRBV6-3 and TRBJ2-1; D is unresolved. Trimming removed 5 bases from V and 4 bases from J, with 9 bases in between. CDR1 is MNHEY, CDR2 SVGEGT, per germline. The CDR3 length is 13 residues. Written as DNA, the CDR3 is TGTGCCAGCAGTGTGCTGGGGTACAATGAGCAGTTCTTC. Its translation: CASSVLGYNEQFF.

This chain connects TRBV19 to TRBJ2-7; 9 bases fit TRBD1. With 5 bases clipped from V and 4 bases from J, the junction kept 15 bases outside the gene matches. The CDR3 is 17 residues long. CDR1 is LNHDA, CDR2 SQIVND, per germline (reference sequence). DNA of the CDR3: TGTGCCAGTAGTCTCAGGCCCGGACAGGGGAAAGGGTACGAGCAGTACTTC. Its translation is CASSLRPGQGKGYEQYF.

The chain uses TRBV10-1 and TRBJ1-6, with 11 bases that match TRBD1. Unmatched junction bases numbered 6, after V lost 6 bases and J lost 8 bases. Germline V CDR1 and CDR2: WNHNN, SYGVQD (reference sequence). CDR3 length: 15 amino acids. CDR3 loop: CASSPGQGADSPLHF. The CDR3 DNA reads TGCGCCAGCAGCCCTGGACAGGGGGCTGATTCACCCCTCCACTTT.

V and J are TRBV11-2 and TRBJ1-3, with a weak D call TRBD1 (5 bases). Germline CDR1 SGHAT, CDR2 FQNNGV. CDR3 length equals 17 residues. Trimming removed 2 bases at V and 2 bases at J, with 16 bases between. The CDR3 here is CASSLISQGWAGNTIYF. The DNA of the CDR3 is TGTGCCAGCAGCTTAATTTCGCAGGGTTGGGCTGGAAACACCATATATTTT. Filled out from reference TRBV11-2 and TRBJ1-3, the complete variable domain reads EAGVAQSPRYKIIEKRQSVAFWCNPISGHATLYWYQQILGQGPKLLIQFQNNGVVDDSQLPKDRFSAERLKGVDSTLKIQPAKLEDSAVYLCASSLISQGWAGNTIYFGEGSWLTVV.

The chain uses TRBV15 and TRBJ2-7, with 9 positions matching TRBD1. The V gene end was trimmed by 3 bases and the J gene end by 3 bases; junction bases not matched to a gene: 6. Germline assignment: CDR1 LNHNV and CDR2 YYDKDF (reference sequence). The CDR3 consists of 15 residues. In DNA, the CDR3 is TGTGCCACCAGCAGTAATACAGGGGGCTACTACGAGCAGTACTTC. Protein: CATSSNTGGYYEQYF.

This clone is a singleton in its sample. The rearrangement links TRBV28 to TRBJ2-7, with no clear D. This CDR3 comprises 14 residues. V shed 7 bases and J shed 0 bases, with 13 bases lying between them. The germline V gene encodes CDR1 MDHEN and CDR2 SYDVKM. CDR3 bases: TGTGCCAGCACCTCCCAGCTGGTCTCCTACGAGCAGTACTTC. As protein: CASTSQLVSYEQYF.

J is TRBJ2-4 and V is TRBV5-1; possible D gene TRBD1, 6 bases. CDR1 and CDR2 from the germline V gene are SGHRS and YFSETQ. The ends were cut back, 2 bases at V and 14 bases at J, with 17 bases in the middle. The CDR3 sequence is 13 residues long. CDR3 sequence: CASSFEDSQPEYF. The CDR3 bases are TGCGCCAGCAGCTTTGAGGACAGCCAACCCGAGTACTTC.

The CDR3 DNA follows: TGTGCCAGCAGTTTATCCCGGCTAGCGGAAGAGACCCAGTACTTC. This codes for CASSLSRLAEETQYF. The V call is TRBV28, the J call TRBJ2-5; 7 nucleotides align to TRBD2. Germline CDR1 is MDHEN and CDR2 is SYDVKM. The CDR3 length is 15 residues. Germline trimming cut 1 base from V and 3 bases from J; bases unmatched to any gene: 5.